Each of the 8 T cell receptor beta chains below was sequenced from the same sample in a study of T cell responses to AZD1222 COVID-19 vaccine. Assay used: immunoSEQ multiplex PCR; TCRdb lists only in-frame clones, some missing. The table lists around 130,000 clones, more than 75% of them singletons. The sequencing used peripheral blood, collected 28 days after the second AZD1222 dose. The receptor source for this set is an adult who received the AZD1222 COVID-19 vaccine.

V gene TRBV5-4 combines with J gene TRBJ1-5; D not resolved. Trimming took 6 bases from V and 0 from J, leaving 10 bases between them. This CDR3 is built from 14 residues. Germline V CDR1 and CDR2: SGHNT, YYREEE (reference sequence). CDR3: CASTSWGSNQPQHF. The CDR3 DNA is TGTGCCAGCACCTCCTGGGGTAGCAATCAGCCCCAGCATTTT. Variable domain in full (rest from reference TRBV5-4 and TRBJ1-5): ETGVTQSPTHLIKTRGQQVTLRCSSQSGHNTVSWYQQALGQGPQFIFQYYREEENGRGNFPPRFSGLQFPNYSSELNVNALELDDSALYLCASTSWGSNQPQHFGDGTRLSIL.

The chain employs TRBV30 and TRBJ1-6; no definite D call. Trimming pared 3 bases from V and 5 bases from J, leaving 11 bases between. The germline V gene encodes CDR1 GTSNPN and CDR2 SVGIG (reference sequence). The CDR3 totals 14 residues. The CDR3 DNA sequence: TGTGCCTGGAGCTTCGGACGTCATAATTCACCCCTCCACTTT. This gives the protein CAWSFGRHNSPLHF. Full variable domain (missing parts from reference TRBV30 and TRBJ1-6): SQTIHQWPATLVQPVGSPLSLECTVEGTSNPNLYWYRQAAGRGLQLLFYSVGIGQISSEVPQNLSASRPQDRQFILSSKKLLLSDSGFYLCAWSFGRHNSPLHFGNGTRLTVT.

This rearrangement joins TRBV19 to TRBJ1-6; 8 nucleotides agree with TRBD1. The ends lost 4 bases at V and 5 bases at J; junction bases unmatched: 10. Germline values: CDR1 LNHDA, CDR2 SQIVND (reference sequence). The CDR3 runs to 17 residues. This CDR3 reads CASSRDEGQADNSPLHF. CDR3 nucleotide sequence: TGTGCCAGTAGTAGAGACGAGGGACAGGCGGATAATTCACCCCTCCACTTT. Full variable domain (missing parts from reference TRBV19 and TRBJ1-6): DGGITQSPKYLFRKEGQNVTLSCEQNLNHDAMYWYRQDPGQGLRLIYYSQIVNDFQKGDIAEGYSVSREKKESFPLTVTSAQKNPTAFYLCASSRDEGQADNSPLHFGNGTRLTVT.

Only a few counts were recorded for this clone. The J gene is TRBJ2-1, the V gene TRBV5-6; D perhaps matches TRBD2 (6 bases). CDR1 and CDR2 (germline): SGHDT, YYEEEE. The V end lost 2 bases, the J end lost 10 bases, and 16 bases lay between the germline ends. The CDR3 is 14 residues long. The CDR3 DNA reads as TGTGCCAGCAGCTTAGGACTATCTCAAGCGGAGCAGTTCTTC. It encodes CASSLGLSQAEQFF. Filled out from reference TRBV5-6 and TRBJ2-1, the complete variable domain reads DAGVTQSPTHLIKTRGQQVTLRCSPKSGHDTVSWYQQALGQGPQFIFQYYEEEERQRGNFPDRFSGHQFPNYSSELNVNALLLGDSALYLCASSLGLSQAEQFFGPGTRLTVL.

This sequence joins TRBV29-1 and TRBJ2-3, with 8 bases aligning to TRBD1. The CDR3 is 15 amino acids. Germline CDR1 and CDR2: SQVTM and ANQGSEA. Trimming took 1 base from V and 2 from J; bases not matched to a gene: 5. CDR3 sequence (DNA): TGCAGCGTTGAAGGGGCGACAGGGGTCACAGATACGCAGTATTTT. It specifies CSVEGATGVTDTQYF.

The J gene is TRBJ1-4, the V gene TRBV5-1, with D possibly being TRBD1 (5 bases). This CDR3 spans 14 amino acids. Per germline, CDR1 SGHRS and CDR2 YFSETQ. The ends were cut back, 0 bases at V and 3 bases at J, with 6 bases in the middle. CDR3 region: CASSLGGSNEKLFF. The CDR3 DNA reads as TGCGCCAGCAGCTTGGGGGGGTCTAATGAAAAACTGTTTTTT.

J is TRBJ1-3 and V is TRBV25-1; 8 nucleotides align to TRBD1. The germline gives CDR1 MGHDK, CDR2 SYGVNS. J was trimmed by 4 bases and V by 8 bases; bases with no gene match: 7. The CDR3 spans 14 residues. The CDR3 nucleotides read TGTGCCAGCCGACGGACAGGGTTCGGAAACACCATATATTTT. Amino acid sequence: CASRRTGFGNTIYF.

The V gene is TRBV10-3, the J gene TRBJ2-7; D remains unclear. The CDR3 covers 12 residues. V was pared by 3 bases and J by 2 bases, with 5 bases between. The germline CDR1 and CDR2 sequences are ENHRY and SYGVKD. Written as DNA, the CDR3 is TGTGCCATCAGTGAAAGAACCTACGAGCAGTACTTC. It is translated as CAISERTYEQYF.